Presented here are 16 T cell receptor beta chains from one specimen sequenced in a study of human T cells and chemical hapten exposure. Via MiXCR, TCRdb re-called the RACE reads, giving one row per CDR3 protein. Here the sample spans roughly 160,000 distinct CDR3 sequences, approximately 15% being singletons. Time point here: patch test 1, 2 weeks after DPC sensitization. Regarding treatment: therapeutic diphenylcyclopropenone sensitization with weekly scalp DPC. The specimen was whole blood, collected in connection with sensitization to the hapten diphenylcyclopropenone (DPC). These TCRs come from a woman in her twenties or thirties with alopecia areata. Some clones in this sample may be carry-over from other donors' samples.

The chain carries TRBV2 and TRBJ2-2, with TRBD2 matching over 11 bases. The V segment lost 9 bases and the J segment 3 bases; nucleotides outside the gene matches: 3. In germline, CDR1 is SNHLY, CDR2 FYNNEI. This CDR3 spans 14 amino acids. CDR3 amino acids: CASGTSGYTGELFF. CDR3 bases: TGTGCCAGTGGGACTAGCGGTTACACCGGGGAGCTGTTTTTT.

The V gene is TRBV7-2, the J gene TRBJ1-1; 9 positions match TRBD1. The CDR3 length is 13 residues. Germline values: CDR1 SGHTA, CDR2 FQGNSA. The V and J ends lost 10 bases and 1 base, in that order; junction bases with no gene match: 4. The chain's CDR3 is CATKQGANTEAFF. DNA for the CDR3: TGTGCCACAAAACAGGGGGCGAACACTGAAGCTTTCTTT.

This clonotype was detected a few times. The chain carries TRBV29-1 and TRBJ2-1, with D possibly matching TRBD1 (5 bases). CDR1 and CDR2 from the germline V gene are SQVTM and ANQGSEA. With 4 bases removed from V and 13 bases from J, the gap between germline ends came to 14 bases. The CDR3 is made up of 11 amino acids. CDR3 sequence (DNA): TGCAGCGTTGGGGCCGACAGTTTCCAGTTCTTC. Its translation is CSVGADSFQFF.

Only a few counts were recorded for this clonotype. The J gene is TRBJ2-5, the V gene TRBV7-8; D possibly corresponds to TRBD1 (6 bases). This CDR3 has 14 amino acids. Germline V gene lookup returns CDR1 SGHVS and CDR2 FQNEAQ. Trimming stripped 5 bases from V and 4 bases from J, with 14 bases between. In DNA form, the CDR3 reads TGTGCCAGCAGCACGCAGACAGGCCCAGAGACCCAGTACTTC. Residues: CASSTQTGPETQYF.

This clonotype was observed a few times. This sequence joins TRBV28 and TRBJ2-6, with unresolved D. With 7 bases removed from V and 4 bases from J, the gap between germline ends came to 8 bases. Germline CDR1 is MDHEN and CDR2 is SYDVKM. This CDR3 has 13 amino acids. CDR3 region: CASTPPGANVLTF. For the CDR3, the DNA is TGTGCCAGCACTCCCCCGGGGGCCAACGTCCTGACTTTC.

This clonotype was counted at least ten times. The chain employs TRBV2 and TRBJ1-2; D not resolved. This CDR3 spans 12 amino acids. Germline values: CDR1 SNHLY, CDR2 FYNNEI. V gave up 7 bases and J gave up 2 bases, with 8 bases separating them. The CDR3: CASMPTNYGYTF. The DNA for the CDR3 is TGTGCCAGCATGCCCACCAACTATGGCTACACCTTC.

Concerning this clonotype: A much larger clonotype is one base distant, so this may be a read error. The chain is built from TRBV7-2 and TRBJ2-5, with D unresolved. In germline, CDR1 is SGHTA, CDR2 FQGNSA. The CDR3 extends over 11 amino acids. The V and J ends lost 2 bases and 5 bases respectively, with 3 bases between them. This CDR3 reads CASSLMETQYF. The CDR3 bases are TGTGCCAGCAGCTTAATGGAGACCCAGTACTTC.

This clonotype was picked up a small number of times. The CDR3 here is CASRAVGQMVDEQFF. The CDR3 DNA reads TGCGCCAGCAGAGCCGTAGGACAGATGGTCGATGAGCAGTTCTTC. The J gene is TRBJ2-1, the V gene TRBV5-1, with a tentative D call TRBD1 (6 bases). The germline V gene encodes CDR1 SGHRS and CDR2 YFSETQ. CDR3 length: 15 residues. V lost 5 bases, J lost 8 bases, and 20 bases lay in between.

This clonotype was detected ten times or more. This sequence joins TRBV29-1 and TRBJ2-3, with D possibly matching TRBD1 (6 bases). There are 12 residues in the CDR3. Trimming left V 6 bases short and J 2 bases short, with 9 bases between. The V gene's germline CDR1 is SQVTM and CDR2 ANQGSEA. CDR3 residues: CSVRQATDTQYF. The CDR3 coding sequence is TGCAGCGTGCGACAGGCCACAGATACGCAGTATTTT.

There are many counts of this clonotype. For the CDR3, the DNA is TGCGCCAGCAGCCAAGACCTGTCCCCCGTGGGGCGGATGGTGGCGGATACGCAGTATTTT. It encodes CASSQDLSPVGRMVADTQYF. This chain connects TRBV4-3 to TRBJ2-3; the D gene is possibly TRBD1 (5 bases). The germline gives CDR1 LGHNA, CDR2 YSLEER. Trimming left V 0 bases short and J 6 bases short, with 28 bases between. The CDR3 totals 20 residues.

Ten or more counts support this clonotype. V usage is TRBV3-1 and J usage is TRBJ1-6, with 8 bases aligning to TRBD1. J was trimmed by 10 bases and V by 4 bases; bases with no gene match: 6. The CDR3 loop spans 14 amino acids. Per the germline V gene, CDR1 is LGHDT and CDR2 is YNNKEL (reference sequence). The CDR3: CASSPGQGGSPLHF. In nucleotides, the CDR3 is TGTGCCAGCAGCCCCGGACAGGGAGGGTCACCCCTCCACTTT.

A few counts support this clonotype. The chain carries TRBV6-2 or TRBV6-3 and TRBJ2-1; TRBD1 matches at 9 bases. The germline gives CDR1 MNHEY, CDR2 SVGEGT. V gave up 2 bases and J gave up 0 bases; unmatched junction bases: 5. The CDR3 has 17 residues. This chain's CDR3 is CASSYIAQGASYNEQFF. CDR3 DNA: TGTGCCAGCAGTTACATCGCACAGGGGGCCTCCTACAATGAGCAGTTCTTC.

The J gene is TRBJ2-3, the V gene TRBV12-3 or TRBV12-4; D not resolved. Trimming took off 3 bases at V and 11 bases at J, with 15 bases between the two ends. This CDR3 contains 13 residues. DNA of the CDR3: TGTGCCAGCAGTTTTTCAGCCTTTGGCGAGCAGTATTTT. This encodes CASSFSAFGEQYF.

This clonotype has more than one count but fewer than ten. The chain has TRBV2 and TRBJ1-4, with 11 bases fitting TRBD1. The junction had 4 bases not matched to a gene; V was cut back by 6 bases and J by 7 bases. The CDR3 extends over 14 amino acids. Germline assignment: CDR1 SNHLY and CDR2 FYNNEI. The DNA for the CDR3 is TGTGCCAGCAGAGGACAGGGGGCCGCTGAAAAACTGTTTTTT. Translated: CASRGQGAAEKLFF.

V is TRBV28 and J is TRBJ1-2, with 8 bases that match TRBD1. In germline, CDR1 is MDHEN, CDR2 SYDVKM. This CDR3 is 16 amino acids long. The junction had 11 bases not matched to a gene; V was cut back by 6 bases and J by 2 bases. As DNA, the CDR3 is TGTGCCAGCAGCCGTACTGAGGGACAGGTCAACTATGGCTACACCTTC. This sequence encodes CASSRTEGQVNYGYTF.

The chain recombines TRBV6-4 with TRBJ2-1, with TRBD2 matching over 11 bases. The CDR3 contains 14 residues. V gave up 2 bases and J gave up 9 bases; unmatched junction bases: 3. Germline V gene sequence: CDR1 MRHNA, CDR2 SNTAGT. The CDR3 is CASSDGLAGAEQFF. The CDR3 DNA reads as TGTGCCAGCAGTGACGGACTAGCGGGTGCTGAGCAGTTCTTC.